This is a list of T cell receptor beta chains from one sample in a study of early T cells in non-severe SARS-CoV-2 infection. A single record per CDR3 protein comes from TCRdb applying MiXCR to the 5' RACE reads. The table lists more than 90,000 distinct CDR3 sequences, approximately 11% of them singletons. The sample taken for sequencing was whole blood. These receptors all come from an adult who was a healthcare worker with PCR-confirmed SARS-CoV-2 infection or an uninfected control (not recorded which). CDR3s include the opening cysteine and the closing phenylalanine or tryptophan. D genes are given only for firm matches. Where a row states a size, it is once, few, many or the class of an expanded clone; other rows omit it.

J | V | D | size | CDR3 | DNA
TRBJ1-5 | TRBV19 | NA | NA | CASSIAADNQPQHF | TGTGCCAGTAGTATAGCTGCAGACAATCAGCCCCAGCATTTT
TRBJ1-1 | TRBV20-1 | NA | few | CSASRYRAVNTEAFF | TGCAGTGCTAGTCGATATCGGGCTGTGAACACTGAAGCTTTCTTT
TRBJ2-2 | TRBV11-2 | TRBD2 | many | CASSLVPERELTGELFF | TGTGCCAGCAGCTTAGTCCCCGAGCGGGAGTTAACCGGGGAGCTGTTTTTT
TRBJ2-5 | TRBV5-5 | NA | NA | CASSLLDGPQETQYF | TGTGCCAGCAGCTTGCTCGACGGACCCCAAGAGACCCAGTACTTC
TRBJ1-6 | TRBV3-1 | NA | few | CASSRVRTVRPLHF | TGTGCCAGCAGCCGCGTCCGGACAGTGCGACCCCTCCACTTT
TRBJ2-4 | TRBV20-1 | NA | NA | CSAKTVPLNIQYF | TGCAGTGCTAAGACAGTCCCCCTAAACATTCAGTACTTC
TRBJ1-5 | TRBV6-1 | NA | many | CAGRVGNQPQHF | TGTGCCGGCCGTGTGGGCAATCAGCCCCAGCATTTT
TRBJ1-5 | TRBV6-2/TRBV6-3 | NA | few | CASSYNRDNQPQHF | TGTGCCAGCAGTTACAACAGGGACAATCAGCCCCAGCATTTT
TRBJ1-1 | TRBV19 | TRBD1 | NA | CASNSGTGYTEAFF | TGTGCCAGTAACTCCGGGACAGGGTACACTGAAGCTTTCTTT
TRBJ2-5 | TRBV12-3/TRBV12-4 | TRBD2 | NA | CASSSRLAQETQYF | TGTGCCAGCAGTTCGAGACTAGCTCAAGAGACCCAGTACTTC
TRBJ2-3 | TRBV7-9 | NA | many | CASSASLAAGDTQYF | TGTGCCAGCAGCGCCTCACTAGCCGCGGGCGATACGCAGTATTTT
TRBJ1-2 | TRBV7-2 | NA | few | CASTADSHGYTF | TGTGCCAGCACCGCCGACAGTCATGGCTACACCTTC
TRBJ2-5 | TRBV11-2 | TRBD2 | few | CASSFFAGGVQETQYF | TGTGCCAGCAGCTTCTTTGCGGGAGGGGTACAAGAGACCCAGTACTTC
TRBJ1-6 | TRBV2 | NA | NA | CASSETGSPLHF | TGTGCCAGCAGTGAAACGGGTTCACCCCTCCACTTT
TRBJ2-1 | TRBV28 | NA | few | CASSLAVYEQFF | TGTGCCAGCAGTTTAGCCGTCTATGAGCAGTTCTTC
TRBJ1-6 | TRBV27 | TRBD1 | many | CASSFHRGNSPLHF | TGTGCCAGCAGTTTTCACAGGGGGAATTCACCCCTCCACTTT
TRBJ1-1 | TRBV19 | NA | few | CATADRGNTEAFF | TGTGCCACCGCGGACAGAGGCAACACTGAAGCTTTCTTT
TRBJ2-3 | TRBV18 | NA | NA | CASSPLDDTDTQYF | TGTGCCAGCTCACCACTCGATGATACAGATACGCAGTATTTT
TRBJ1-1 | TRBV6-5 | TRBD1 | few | CASSPGTGGLTEAFF | TGTGCCAGCAGTCCGGGGACAGGGGGCTTGACTGAAGCTTTCTTT
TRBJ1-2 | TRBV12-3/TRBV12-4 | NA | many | CASSLHYGYTF | TGTGCCAGCAGTTTACACTATGGCTACACCTTC
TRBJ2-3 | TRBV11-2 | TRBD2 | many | CASSLSGRALDTQYF | TGTGCCAGCAGTCTTAGCGGGAGGGCCTTAGATACGCAGTATTTT
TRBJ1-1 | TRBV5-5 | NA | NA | CASSLKTDMNTEAFF | TGTGCCAGCAGCTTGAAGACAGACATGAACACTGAAGCTTTCTTT
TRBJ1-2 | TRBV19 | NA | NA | CASSGYPGQGYGYTF | TGTGCCAGTAGTGGTTACCCTGGTCAAGGTTATGGCTACACCTTC
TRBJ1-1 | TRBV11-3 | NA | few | CASSLEQGSTEAFF | TGTGCCAGCAGCTTAGAGCAGGGTAGCACTGAAGCTTTCTTT